The 7 T cell receptor beta chains below come from one sample, sequenced in a study of monozygotic twins with inflammatory bowel disease. For each CDR3 protein, TCRdb gives one entry from its re-call of the 5' RACE reads, without DNA. The sample includes 200,000 to 250,000 distinct CDR3 sequences. Sequencing was done on a sample of blood. These receptors originate from a human donor with ulcerative colitis or Crohn's disease, or a healthy co-twin of an affected twin (not recorded which).

The chain is built from TRBV3-1 and TRBJ1-1. The germline CDR1 and CDR2 sequences are LGHDT and YNNKEL (reference sequence). The CDR3 extends over 13 amino acids. CDR3 in amino acids: CASSSTWDTEAFF.

The chain combines TRBV7-3 with TRBJ2-3. The CDR3 consists of 13 residues. Germline loops: CDR1 SGHTA, CDR2 FQGTGA. CDR3: CASSLMGRDTQYF.

V is TRBV20-1 and J is TRBJ2-1; TCRdb's D call, TRBD2, is unchecked because there is no DNA. The CDR3 spans 15 residues. Germline V gene data show CDR1 as DFQATT and CDR2 as SNEGSKA (reference sequence). CDR3 amino acids: CSARGPSGILNEQFF.

The chain employs TRBV3-1 and TRBJ2-7; TCRdb outputs TRBD2, but without DNA this stays unchecked. This CDR3 is 15 amino acids long. The germline V gene encodes CDR1 LGHDT and CDR2 YNNKEL (reference sequence). CDR3 in amino acids: CASSQGTSGTYEQYF.

The rearrangement links TRBV12-3 or TRBV12-4 to TRBJ1-1; TCRdb returns TRBD1, unconfirmable since there is no DNA. This CDR3 has 15 amino acids. Here the CDR3 reads CASSPTGHLNTEAFF.

This chain joins TRBV29-1 and TRBJ2-7; the TRBD2 assignment by TCRdb is unverifiable without DNA. Germline CDR1 SQVTM, CDR2 ANQGSEA. The CDR3 sequence is 13 residues long. The CDR3: CSVGRREAYEQYF.

The gene calls are TRBV7-2 and TRBJ2-7; TCRdb proposes TRBD1, but this gene call is untestable without DNA. Germline assignment: CDR1 SGHTA and CDR2 FQGNSA. The CDR3 has 14 amino acids. The CDR3 reads CASSPGTPSYEQYF.